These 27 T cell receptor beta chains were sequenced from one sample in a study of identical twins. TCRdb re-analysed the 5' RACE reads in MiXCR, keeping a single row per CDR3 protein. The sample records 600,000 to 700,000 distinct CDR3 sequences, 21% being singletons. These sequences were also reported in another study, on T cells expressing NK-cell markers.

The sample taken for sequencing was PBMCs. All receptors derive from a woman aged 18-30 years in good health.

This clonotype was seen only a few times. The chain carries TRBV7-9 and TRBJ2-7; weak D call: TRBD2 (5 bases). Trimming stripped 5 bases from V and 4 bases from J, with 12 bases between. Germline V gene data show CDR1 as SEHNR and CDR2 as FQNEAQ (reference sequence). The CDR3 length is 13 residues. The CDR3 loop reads CASSTTTVYEQYF. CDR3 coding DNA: TGTGCCAGCAGCACGACTACCGTTTACGAGCAGTACTTC.

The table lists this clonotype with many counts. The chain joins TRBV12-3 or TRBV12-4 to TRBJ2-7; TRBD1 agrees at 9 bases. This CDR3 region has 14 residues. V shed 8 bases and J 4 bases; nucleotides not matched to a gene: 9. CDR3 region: CASAPGQGVYEQYF. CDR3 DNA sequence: TGTGCCAGCGCTCCGGGACAGGGTGTATACGAGCAGTACTTC.

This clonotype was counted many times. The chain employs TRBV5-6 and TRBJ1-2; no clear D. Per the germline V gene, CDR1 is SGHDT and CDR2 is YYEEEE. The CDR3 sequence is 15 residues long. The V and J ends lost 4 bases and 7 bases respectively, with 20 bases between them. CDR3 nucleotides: TGTGCCAGCAGCCTTCCTGGACGGGGAACGGGTGGCTACACCTTC. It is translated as CASSLPGRGTGGYTF.

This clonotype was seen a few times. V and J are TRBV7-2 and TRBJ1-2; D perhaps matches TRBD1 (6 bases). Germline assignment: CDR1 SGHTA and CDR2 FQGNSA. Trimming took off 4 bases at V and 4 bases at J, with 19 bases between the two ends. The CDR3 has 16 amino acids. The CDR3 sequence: CASSSRPDSYGYGYTF. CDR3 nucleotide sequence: TGTGCCAGCAGCTCGAGACCGGACAGCTACGGCTATGGCTACACCTTC.

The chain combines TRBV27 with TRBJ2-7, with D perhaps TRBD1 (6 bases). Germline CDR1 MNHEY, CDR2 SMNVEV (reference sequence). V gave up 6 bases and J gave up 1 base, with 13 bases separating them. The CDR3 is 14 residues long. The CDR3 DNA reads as TGTGCCAGCAGACAGGGACCGGTTTCCTACGAGCAGTACTTC. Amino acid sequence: CASRQGPVSYEQYF.

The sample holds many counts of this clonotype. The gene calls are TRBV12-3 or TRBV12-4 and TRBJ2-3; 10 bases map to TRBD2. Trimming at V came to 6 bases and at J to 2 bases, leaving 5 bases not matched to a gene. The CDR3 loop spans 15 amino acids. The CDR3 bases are TGTGCCAGCAGCATTGGACTAGCGGACACAGATACGCAGTATTTT. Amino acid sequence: CASSIGLADTDTQYF.

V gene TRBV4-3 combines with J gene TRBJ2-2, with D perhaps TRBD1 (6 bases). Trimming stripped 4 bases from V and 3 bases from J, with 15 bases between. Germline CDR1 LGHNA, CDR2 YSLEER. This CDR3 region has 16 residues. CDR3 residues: CASSPSGAAYTGELFF. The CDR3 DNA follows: TGCGCCAGCAGCCCTTCAGGGGCCGCTTACACCGGGGAGCTGTTTTTT.

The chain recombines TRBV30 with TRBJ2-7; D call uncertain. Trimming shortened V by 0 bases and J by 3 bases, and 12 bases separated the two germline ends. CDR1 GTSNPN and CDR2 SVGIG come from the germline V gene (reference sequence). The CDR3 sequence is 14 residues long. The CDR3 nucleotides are TGTGCCTGGAGTGTCGGCAGAGACTTCTACGAGCAGTACTTC. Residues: CAWSVGRDFYEQYF. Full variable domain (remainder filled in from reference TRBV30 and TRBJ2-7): SQTIHQWPATLVQPVGSPLSLECTVEGTSNPNLYWYRQAAGRGLQLLFYSVGIGQISSEVPQNLSASRPQDRQFILSSKKLLLSDSGFYLCAWSVGRDFYEQYFGPGTRLTVT.

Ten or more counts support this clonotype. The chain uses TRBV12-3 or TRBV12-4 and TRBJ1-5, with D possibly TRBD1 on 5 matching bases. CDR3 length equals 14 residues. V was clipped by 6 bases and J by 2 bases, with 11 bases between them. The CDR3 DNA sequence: TGTGCCAGCAGCTTCCAAGGGGGCAATCAGCCCCAGCATTTT. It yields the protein CASSFQGGNQPQHF.

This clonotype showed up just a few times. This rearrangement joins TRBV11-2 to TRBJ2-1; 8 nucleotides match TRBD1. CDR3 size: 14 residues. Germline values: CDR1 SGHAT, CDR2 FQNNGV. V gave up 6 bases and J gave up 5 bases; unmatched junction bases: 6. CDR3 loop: CASSTGQANNEQFF. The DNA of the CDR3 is TGTGCCAGCAGTACGGGACAGGCGAACAATGAGCAGTTCTTC.

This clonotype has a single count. The CDR3 DNA is TGCGCCAGCAGCTTTCCTAGCGGGGGGTCCTTGGAGATCTCCTACAATGAGCAGTTCTTC. This translates into CASSFPSGGSLEISYNEQFF. This sequence joins TRBV5-1 and TRBJ2-1; 11 bases agree with TRBD2. Germline V gene lookup returns CDR1 SGHRS and CDR2 YFSETQ. Trimming at V came to 2 bases and at J to 0 bases, leaving 13 bases not matched to a gene. This CDR3 comprises 20 residues. The whole variable domain, remainder taken from reference TRBV5-1 and TRBJ2-1, is KAGVTQTPRYLIKTRGQQVTLSCSPISGHRSVSWYQQTPGQGLQFLFEYFSETQRNKGNFPGRFSGRQFSNSRSEMNVSTLELGDSALYLCASSFPSGGSLEISYNEQFFGPGTRLTVL.

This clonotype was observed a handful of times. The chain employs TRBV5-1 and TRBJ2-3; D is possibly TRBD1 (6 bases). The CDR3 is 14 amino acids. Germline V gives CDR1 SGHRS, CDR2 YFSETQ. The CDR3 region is CATSQQGSTDTQYF. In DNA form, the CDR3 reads TGCGCTACAAGTCAACAGGGAAGCACAGATACGCAGTATTTT. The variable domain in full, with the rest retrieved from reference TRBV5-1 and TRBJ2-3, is KAGVTQTPRYLIKTRGQQVTLSCSPISGHRSVSWYQQTPGQGLQFLFEYFSETQRNKGNFPGRFSGRQFSNSRSEMNVSTLELGDSALYLCATSQQGSTDTQYFGPGTRLTVL.

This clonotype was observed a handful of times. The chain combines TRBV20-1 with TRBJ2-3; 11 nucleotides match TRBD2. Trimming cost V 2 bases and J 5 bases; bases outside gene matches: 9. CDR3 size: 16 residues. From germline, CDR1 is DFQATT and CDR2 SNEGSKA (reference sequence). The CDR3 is CSARLAGGVGGDTQYF. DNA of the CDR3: TGCAGTGCTAGACTAGCGGGAGGCGTCGGGGGAGATACGCAGTATTTT.

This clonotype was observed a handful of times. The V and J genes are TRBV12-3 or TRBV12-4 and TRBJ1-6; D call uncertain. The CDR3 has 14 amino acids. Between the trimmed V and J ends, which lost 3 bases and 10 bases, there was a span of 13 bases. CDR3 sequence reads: CASSFGRLGSPLHF. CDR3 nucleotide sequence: TGTGCCAGCAGTTTTGGGCGGCTAGGCTCACCCCTCCACTTT.

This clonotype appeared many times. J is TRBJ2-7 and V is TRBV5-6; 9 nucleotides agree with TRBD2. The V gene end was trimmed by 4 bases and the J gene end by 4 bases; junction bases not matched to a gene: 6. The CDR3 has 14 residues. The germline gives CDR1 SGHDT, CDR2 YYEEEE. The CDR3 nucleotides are TGTGCCAGCAGCAGTAGCGGGAGTGTTTACGAGCAGTACTTC. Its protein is CASSSSGSVYEQYF.

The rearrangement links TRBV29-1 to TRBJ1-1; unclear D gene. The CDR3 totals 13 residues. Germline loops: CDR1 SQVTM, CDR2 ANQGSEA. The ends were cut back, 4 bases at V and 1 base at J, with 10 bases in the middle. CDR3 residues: CSVAVARNTEAFF. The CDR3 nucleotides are TGCAGCGTTGCGGTAGCCCGGAACACTGAAGCTTTCTTT.

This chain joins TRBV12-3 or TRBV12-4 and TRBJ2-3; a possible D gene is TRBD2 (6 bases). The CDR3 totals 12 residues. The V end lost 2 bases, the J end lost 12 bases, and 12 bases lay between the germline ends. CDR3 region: CASSLMWEDQYF. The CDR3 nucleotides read TGTGCCAGCAGTTTAATGTGGGAGGATCAGTATTTT.

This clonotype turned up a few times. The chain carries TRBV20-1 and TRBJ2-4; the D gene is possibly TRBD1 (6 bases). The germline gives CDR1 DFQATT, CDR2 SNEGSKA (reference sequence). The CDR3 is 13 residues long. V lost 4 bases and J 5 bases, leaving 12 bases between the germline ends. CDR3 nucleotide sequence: TGCAGTGCTACAGTGAACAGGGAAAACATTCAGTACTTC. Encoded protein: CSATVNRENIQYF.

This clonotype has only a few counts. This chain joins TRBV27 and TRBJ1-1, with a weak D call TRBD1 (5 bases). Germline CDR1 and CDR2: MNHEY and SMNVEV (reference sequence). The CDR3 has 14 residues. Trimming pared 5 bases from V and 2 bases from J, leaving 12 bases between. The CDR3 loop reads CASSRPGLNTEAFF. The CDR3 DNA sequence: TGTGCCAGCAGTCGACCAGGGTTAAACACTGAAGCTTTCTTT.

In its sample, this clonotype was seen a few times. The CDR3 region is CASSLGRARDRGDEQYF. DNA for the CDR3: TGTGCCAGCAGCTTAGGCCGGGCACGGGACAGGGGGGACGAGCAGTACTTC. The gene calls are TRBV13 and TRBJ2-7, with 11 bases identical to TRBD1. Germline-derived CDR1 and CDR2 are PRHDT and FYEKMQ (reference sequence). V shed 0 bases, J shed 5 bases, and the junction held 9 bases outside the gene matches. The CDR3 consists of 17 residues.

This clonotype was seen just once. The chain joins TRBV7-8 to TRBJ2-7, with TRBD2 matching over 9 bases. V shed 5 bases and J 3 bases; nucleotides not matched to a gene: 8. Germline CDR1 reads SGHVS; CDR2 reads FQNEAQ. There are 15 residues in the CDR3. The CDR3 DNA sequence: TGTGCCAGCAGCATTAGCGGGGGTGGGGTCTACGAGCAGTACTTC. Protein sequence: CASSISGGGVYEQYF.

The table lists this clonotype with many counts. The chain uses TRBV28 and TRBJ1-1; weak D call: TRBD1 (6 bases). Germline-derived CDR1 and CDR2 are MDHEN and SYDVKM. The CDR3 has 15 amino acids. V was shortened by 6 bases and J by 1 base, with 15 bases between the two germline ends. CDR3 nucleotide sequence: TGTGCCAGCAGCTACTCCAGGGGAAGGAACACTGAAGCTTTCTTT. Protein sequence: CASSYSRGRNTEAFF.

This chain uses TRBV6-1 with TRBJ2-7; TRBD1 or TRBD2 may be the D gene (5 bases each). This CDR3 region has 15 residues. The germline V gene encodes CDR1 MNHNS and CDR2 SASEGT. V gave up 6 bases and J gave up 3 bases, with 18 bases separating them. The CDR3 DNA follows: TGTGCCAGCAGCCCCCCCGGGACCCCCAACTACGAGCAGTACTTC. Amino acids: CASSPPGTPNYEQYF.

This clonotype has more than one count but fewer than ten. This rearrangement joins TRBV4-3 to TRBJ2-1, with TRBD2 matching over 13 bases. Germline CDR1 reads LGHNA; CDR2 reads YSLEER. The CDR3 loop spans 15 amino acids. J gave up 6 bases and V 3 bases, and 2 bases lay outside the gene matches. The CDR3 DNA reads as TGCGCCAGCAGCCACGGACTAGCGGGAGCCAATGAGCAGTTCTTC. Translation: CASSHGLAGANEQFF.

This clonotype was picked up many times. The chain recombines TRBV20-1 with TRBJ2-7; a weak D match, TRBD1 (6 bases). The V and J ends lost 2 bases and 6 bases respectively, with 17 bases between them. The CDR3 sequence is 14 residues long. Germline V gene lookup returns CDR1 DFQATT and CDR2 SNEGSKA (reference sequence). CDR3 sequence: CSARKGQGSFEQYF. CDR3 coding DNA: TGCAGTGCTAGAAAGGGGCAGGGGAGTTTCGAGCAGTACTTC.

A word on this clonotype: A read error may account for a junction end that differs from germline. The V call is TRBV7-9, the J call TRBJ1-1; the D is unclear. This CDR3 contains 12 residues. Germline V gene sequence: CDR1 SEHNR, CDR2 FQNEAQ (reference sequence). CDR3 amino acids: CASSLSTTEAFF. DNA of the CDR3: TGTGCCAGCAGCCTCAGCACGACTGAGGCTTTCTTT.

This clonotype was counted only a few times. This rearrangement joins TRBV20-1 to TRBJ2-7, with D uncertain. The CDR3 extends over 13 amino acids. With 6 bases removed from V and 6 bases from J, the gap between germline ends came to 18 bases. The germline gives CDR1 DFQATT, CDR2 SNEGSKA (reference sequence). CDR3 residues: CSAPAGSDREQYF. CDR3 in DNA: TGCAGTGCCCCAGCCGGGTCTGATCGCGAGCAGTACTTC.